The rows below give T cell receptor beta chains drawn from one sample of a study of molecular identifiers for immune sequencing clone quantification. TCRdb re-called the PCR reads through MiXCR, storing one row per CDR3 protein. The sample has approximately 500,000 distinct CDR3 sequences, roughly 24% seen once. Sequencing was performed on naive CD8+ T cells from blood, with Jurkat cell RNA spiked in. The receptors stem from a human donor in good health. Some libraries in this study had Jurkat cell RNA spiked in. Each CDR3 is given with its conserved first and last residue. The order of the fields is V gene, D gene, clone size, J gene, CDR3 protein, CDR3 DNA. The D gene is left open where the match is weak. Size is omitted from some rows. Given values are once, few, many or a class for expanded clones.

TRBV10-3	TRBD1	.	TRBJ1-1	CAISENSPGGSDTEAFF	TGTGCCATCAGTGAAAATTCCCCAGGGGGCTCGGACACTGAAGCTTTCTTT
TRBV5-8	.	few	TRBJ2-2	CASSFADPRDTGELFF	TGTGCCAGCAGCTTTGCGGACCCCCGGGATACCGGGGAGCTGTTTTTT
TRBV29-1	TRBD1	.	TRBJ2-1	CSVALQGNNEQFF	TGCAGCGTTGCCCTACAGGGGAACAATGAGCAGTTCTTC
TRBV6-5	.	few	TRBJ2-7	CATGQSIYEQYF	TGTGCCACAGGACAGAGCATATACGAGCAGTACTTC
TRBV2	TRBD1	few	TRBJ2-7	CASSEGQGASYEQYF	TGTGCCAGCAGTGAAGGACAGGGGGCATCCTACGAGCAGTACTTC
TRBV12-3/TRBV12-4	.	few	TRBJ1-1	CASSLGPEASF	TGTGCCAGCAGTTTAGGCCCTGAAGCTTCCTTT
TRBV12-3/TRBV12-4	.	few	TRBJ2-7	CASSSRIASYEQYF	TGTGCCAGCAGTTCAAGGATAGCCTCCTACGAGCAGTACTTC
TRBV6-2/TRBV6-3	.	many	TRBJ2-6	CASSYWRGAGANVLTF	TGTGCCAGCAGTTACTGGCGGGGCGCCGGGGCCAACGTCCTGACTTTC
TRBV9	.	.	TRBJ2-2	CASSTGYSNAGELFF	TGTGCCAGCAGCACGGGATACTCGAACGCCGGGGAGCTGTTTTTT
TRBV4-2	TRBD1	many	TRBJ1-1	CASSQGGQLNTEAFF	TGTGCCAGCAGCCAGGGGGGACAGTTGAACACTGAAGCTTTCTTT
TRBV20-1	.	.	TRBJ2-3	CSAGGEGVPDTQYF	TGCAGTGCTGGAGGGGAAGGGGTGCCGGATACGCAGTATTTT
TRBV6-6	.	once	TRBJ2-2	CASSPGPYTGELFF	TGTGCCAGCAGCCCTGGACCGTACACCGGGGAGCTGTTTTTT
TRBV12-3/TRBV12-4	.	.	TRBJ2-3	CASSTKRGSGTDTQYF	TGTGCCAGCAGTACTAAGAGAGGGTCGGGCACAGATACGCAGTATTTT
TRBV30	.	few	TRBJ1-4	CAWNPGDINEKLFF	TGTGCCTGGAATCCTGGGGATATTAATGAAAAACTGTTTTTT
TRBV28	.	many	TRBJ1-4	CASSFRASTEKLFF	TGTGCCAGCAGTTTCCGGGCCAGTACCGAAAAACTGTTTTTT
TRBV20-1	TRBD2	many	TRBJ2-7	CSARVTSGVSYEQYF	TGCAGTGCTAGAGTGACTAGCGGGGTTTCCTACGAGCAGTACTTC
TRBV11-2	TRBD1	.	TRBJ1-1	CASSLGMQGANTEAFF	TGTGCCAGCAGCTTAGGTATGCAGGGGGCGAACACTGAAGCTTTCTTT
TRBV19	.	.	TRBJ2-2	CASTEQGWSGELFF	TGTGCCAGTACGGAACAGGGTTGGTCCGGGGAGCTGTTTTTT
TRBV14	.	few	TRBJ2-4	CASSPSPGAKNIQYF	TGTGCCAGCAGCCCCTCCCCTGGGGCCAAAAACATTCAGTACTTC
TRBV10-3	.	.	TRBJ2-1	CAISELTGGRSYNEQFF	TGTGCCATCAGTGAATTGACGGGGGGCCGCTCCTACAATGAGCAGTTCTTC
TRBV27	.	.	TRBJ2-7	CASSLAARSSYEQYF	TGTGCCAGCAGTTTGGCGGCAAGGAGCTCCTACGAGCAGTACTTC
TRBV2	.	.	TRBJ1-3	CASTQDLSGNTIYF	TGTGCCAGCACCCAGGATCTCTCTGGAAACACCATATATTTT
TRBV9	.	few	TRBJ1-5	CASSGVGPNQPQHF	TGTGCCAGCAGCGGAGTAGGGCCCAATCAGCCCCAGCATTTT
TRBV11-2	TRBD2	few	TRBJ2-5	CASSYLAGGLEETQYF	TGTGCCAGCAGCTACCTAGCGGGGGGGTTAGAAGAGACCCAGTACTTC
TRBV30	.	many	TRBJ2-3	CAWSPGEDTDTQYF	TGTGCCTGGAGCCCAGGGGAGGACACAGATACGCAGTATTTT
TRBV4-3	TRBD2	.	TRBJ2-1	CASSRVGSGGVEQFF	TGCGCCAGCAGCCGGGTTGGTAGCGGGGGGGTTGAGCAGTTCTTC
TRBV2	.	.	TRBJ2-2	CASSDPTEGSSGELFF	TGTGCCAGCAGTGATCCCACTGAGGGTTCAAGCGGGGAGCTGTTTTTT
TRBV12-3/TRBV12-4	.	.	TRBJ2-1	CASSGTAYSSYNEQFF	TGTGCCAGCAGCGGGACTGCATACAGCTCCTACAATGAGCAGTTCTTC
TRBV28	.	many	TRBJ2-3	CASSPRADDTQYF	TGTGCCAGCAGTCCCCGGGCCGACGATACGCAGTATTTT
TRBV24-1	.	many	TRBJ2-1	CATSDFSNEQFF	TGTGCCACCAGTGATTTTAGTAATGAGCAGTTCTTC
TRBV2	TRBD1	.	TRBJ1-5	CASSTYRDRGIYSNQPQHF	TGTGCCAGCAGTACATACCGGGACAGGGGGATCTATAGCAATCAGCCCCAGCATTTT
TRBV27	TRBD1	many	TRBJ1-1	CASSLGGQGATEAFF	TGTGCCAGCAGTTTAGGGGGACAGGGGGCGACTGAAGCTTTCTTT
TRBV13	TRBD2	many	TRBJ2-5	CASSYASGGEQETQYF	TGTGCCAGCAGCTACGCAAGCGGGGGCGAACAAGAGACCCAGTACTTC
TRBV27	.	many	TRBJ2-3	CASSLSGIRDTQYF	TGTGCCAGCAGTTTGTCCGGGATCAGAGATACGCAGTATTTT
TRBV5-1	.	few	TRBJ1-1	CASSLEDSTEAFF	TGCGCCAGCAGCTTGGAGGATTCGACTGAAGCTTTCTTT
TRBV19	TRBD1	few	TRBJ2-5	CASSPWDRPETQYF	TGTGCCAGTAGTCCGTGGGACAGGCCAGAGACCCAGTACTTC
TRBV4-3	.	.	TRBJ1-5	CASSQVHHNPSGNQPQHF	TGCGCCAGCAGCCAAGTTCACCATAATCCTAGCGGCAATCAGCCCCAGCATTTT
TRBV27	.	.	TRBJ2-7	CASSLAEASYEQYF	TGTGCCAGCAGTTTAGCAGAGGCCAGCTACGAGCAGTACTTC
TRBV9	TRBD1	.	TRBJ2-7	CASSPRDRVTYEQYF	TGTGCCAGCAGCCCTCGGGACAGGGTTACCTACGAGCAGTACTTC